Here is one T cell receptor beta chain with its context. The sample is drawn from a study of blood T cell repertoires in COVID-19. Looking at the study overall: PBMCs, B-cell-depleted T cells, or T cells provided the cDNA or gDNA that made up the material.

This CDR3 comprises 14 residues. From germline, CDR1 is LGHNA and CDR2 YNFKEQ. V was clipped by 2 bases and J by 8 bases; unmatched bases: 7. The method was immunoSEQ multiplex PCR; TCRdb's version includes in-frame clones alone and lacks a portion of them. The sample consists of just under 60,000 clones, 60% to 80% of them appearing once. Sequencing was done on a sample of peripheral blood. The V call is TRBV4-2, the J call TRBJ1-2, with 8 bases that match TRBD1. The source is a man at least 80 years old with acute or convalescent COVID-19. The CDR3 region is CASSQRGQGEGYTF. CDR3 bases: TGTGCCAGCAGCCAAAGAGGACAGGGCGAAGGCTACACCTTC.